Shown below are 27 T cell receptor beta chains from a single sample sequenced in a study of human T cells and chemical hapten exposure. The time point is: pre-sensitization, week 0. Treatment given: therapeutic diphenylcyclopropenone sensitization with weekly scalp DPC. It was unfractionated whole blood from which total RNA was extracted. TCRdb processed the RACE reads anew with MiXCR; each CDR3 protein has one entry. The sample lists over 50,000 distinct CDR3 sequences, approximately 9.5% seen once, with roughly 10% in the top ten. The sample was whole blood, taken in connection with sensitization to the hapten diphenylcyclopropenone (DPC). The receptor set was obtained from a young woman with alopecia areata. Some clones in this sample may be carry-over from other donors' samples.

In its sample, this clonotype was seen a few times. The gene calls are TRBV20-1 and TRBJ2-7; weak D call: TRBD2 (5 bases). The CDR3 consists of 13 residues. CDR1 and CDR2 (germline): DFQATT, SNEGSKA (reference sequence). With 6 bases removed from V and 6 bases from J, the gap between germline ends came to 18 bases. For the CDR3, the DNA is TGCAGTGCCCCTCAGACGGGAACCCGCGAGCAGTACTTC. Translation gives CSAPQTGTREQYF.

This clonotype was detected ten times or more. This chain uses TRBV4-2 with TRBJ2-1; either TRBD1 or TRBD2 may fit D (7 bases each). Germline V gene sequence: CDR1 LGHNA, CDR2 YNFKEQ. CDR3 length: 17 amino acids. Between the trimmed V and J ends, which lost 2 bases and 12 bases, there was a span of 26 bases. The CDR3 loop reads CASSQRQGGGSGVVQFF. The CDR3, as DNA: TGTGCCAGCAGCCAAAGGCAGGGGGGAGGGTCCGGTGTGGTGCAGTTCTTC.

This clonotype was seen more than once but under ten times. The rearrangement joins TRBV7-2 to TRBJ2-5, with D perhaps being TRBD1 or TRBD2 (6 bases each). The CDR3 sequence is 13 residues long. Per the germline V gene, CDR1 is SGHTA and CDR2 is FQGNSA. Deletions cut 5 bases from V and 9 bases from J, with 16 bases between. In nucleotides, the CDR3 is TGTGCCAGCAGCCCCGGGTCGAGGGGGGCCCAGTACTTC. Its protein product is CASSPGSRGAQYF.

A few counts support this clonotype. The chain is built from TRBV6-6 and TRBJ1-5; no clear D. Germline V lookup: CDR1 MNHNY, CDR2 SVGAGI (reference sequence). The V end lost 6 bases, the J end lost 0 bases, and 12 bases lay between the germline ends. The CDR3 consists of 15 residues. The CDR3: CASSPDGYSNQPQHF. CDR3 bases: TGTGCCAGCAGCCCGGACGGATATAGCAATCAGCCCCAGCATTTT.

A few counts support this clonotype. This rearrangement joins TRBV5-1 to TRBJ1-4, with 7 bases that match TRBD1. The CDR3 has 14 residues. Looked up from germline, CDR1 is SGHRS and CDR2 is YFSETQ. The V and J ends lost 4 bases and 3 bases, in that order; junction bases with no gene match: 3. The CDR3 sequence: CASSGDRPNEKLFF. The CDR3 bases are TGCGCCAGCAGCGGGGACAGACCTAATGAAAAACTGTTTTTT.

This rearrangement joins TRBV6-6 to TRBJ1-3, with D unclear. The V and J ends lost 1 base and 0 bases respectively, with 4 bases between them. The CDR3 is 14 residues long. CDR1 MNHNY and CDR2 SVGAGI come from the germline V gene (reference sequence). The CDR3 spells CASSYLGSGNTIYF. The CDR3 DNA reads TGTGCCAGCAGTTACTTAGGCTCTGGAAACACCATATATTTT.

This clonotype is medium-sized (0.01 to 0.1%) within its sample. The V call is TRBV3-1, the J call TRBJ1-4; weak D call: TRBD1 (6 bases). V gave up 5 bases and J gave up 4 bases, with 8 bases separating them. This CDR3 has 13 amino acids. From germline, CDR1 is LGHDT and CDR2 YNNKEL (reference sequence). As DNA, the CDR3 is TGTGCCAGCAGCTCGGACAGTAATGAAAAACTGTTTTTT. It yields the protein CASSSDSNEKLFF. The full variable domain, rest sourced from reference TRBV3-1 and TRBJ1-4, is DTAVSQTPKYLVTQMGNDKSIKCEQNLGHDTMYWYKQDSKKFLKIMFSYNNKELIINETVPNRFSPKSPDKAHLNLHINSLELGDSAVYFCASSSDSNEKLFFGSGTQLSVL.

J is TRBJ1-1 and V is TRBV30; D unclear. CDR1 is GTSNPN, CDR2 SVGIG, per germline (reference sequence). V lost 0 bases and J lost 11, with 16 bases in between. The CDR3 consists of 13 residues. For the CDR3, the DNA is TGTGCCTGGAGTGTAGGGAGAGGCATCGAGGCTTTCTTT. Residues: CAWSVGRGIEAFF.

In DNA form, the CDR3 reads TGTGCCAGCAGCCCCCCAACCGGGGAGCTGTTTTTT. Amino acids: CASSPPTGELFF. The chain has TRBV7-3 and TRBJ2-2; D remains ambiguous. The CDR3 length is 12 residues. The ends were cut back, 5 bases at V and 5 bases at J, with 6 bases in the middle. Germline CDR1 and CDR2: SGHTA and FQGTGA.

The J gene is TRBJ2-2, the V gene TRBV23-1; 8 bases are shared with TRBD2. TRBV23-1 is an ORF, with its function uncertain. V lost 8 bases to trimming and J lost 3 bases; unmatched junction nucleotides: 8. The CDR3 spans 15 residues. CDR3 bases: TGCGCCAGCTCCCAGCGGGGGACTTACACCGGGGAGCTGTTTTTT. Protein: CASSQRGTYTGELFF.

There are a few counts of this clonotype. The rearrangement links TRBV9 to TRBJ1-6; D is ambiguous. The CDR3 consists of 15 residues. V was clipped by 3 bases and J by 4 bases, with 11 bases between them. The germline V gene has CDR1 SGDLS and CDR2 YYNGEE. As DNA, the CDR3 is TGTGCCAGCAGCGGAGGCCACGTGTATAATTCACCCCTCCACTTT. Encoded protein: CASSGGHVYNSPLHF.

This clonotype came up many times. CDR3 loop: CSARFSGVSTDTQYF. DNA for the CDR3: TGCAGTGCTAGGTTTAGCGGGGTTAGCACAGATACGCAGTATTTT. The chain recombines TRBV20-1 with TRBJ2-3; TRBD2 matches 8 bases. Germline trimming cut 3 bases from V and 0 bases from J; bases unmatched to any gene: 5. The germline V gene encodes CDR1 DFQATT and CDR2 SNEGSKA (reference sequence). The CDR3 spans 15 residues.

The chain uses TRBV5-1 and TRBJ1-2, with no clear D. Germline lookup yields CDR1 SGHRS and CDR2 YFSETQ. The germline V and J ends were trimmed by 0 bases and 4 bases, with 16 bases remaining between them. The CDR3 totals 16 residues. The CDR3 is CASSLEGARGGYGYTF. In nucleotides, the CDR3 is TGCGCCAGCAGCTTGGAGGGAGCACGGGGTGGCTATGGCTACACCTTC.

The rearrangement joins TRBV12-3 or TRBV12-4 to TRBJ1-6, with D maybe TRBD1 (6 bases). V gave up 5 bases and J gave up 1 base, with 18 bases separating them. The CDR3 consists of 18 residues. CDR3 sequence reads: CASSRSGRGISYNSPLHF. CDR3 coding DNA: TGTGCCAGCAGTCGTTCTGGGAGGGGGATATCCTATAATTCACCCCTCCACTTT.

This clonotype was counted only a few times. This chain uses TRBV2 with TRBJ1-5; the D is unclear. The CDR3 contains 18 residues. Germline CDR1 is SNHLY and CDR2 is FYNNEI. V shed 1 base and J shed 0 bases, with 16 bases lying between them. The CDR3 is CASSEEAVKLDSNQPQHF. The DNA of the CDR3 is TGTGCCAGCAGTGAAGAGGCCGTTAAATTAGATAGCAATCAGCCCCAGCATTTT.

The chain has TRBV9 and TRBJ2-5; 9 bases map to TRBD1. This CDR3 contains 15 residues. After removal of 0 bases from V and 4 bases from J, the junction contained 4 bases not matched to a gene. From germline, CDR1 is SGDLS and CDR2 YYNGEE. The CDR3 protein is CASSVAGQGSETQYF. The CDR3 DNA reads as TGTGCCAGCAGCGTAGCTGGACAGGGGTCAGAGACCCAGTACTTC.

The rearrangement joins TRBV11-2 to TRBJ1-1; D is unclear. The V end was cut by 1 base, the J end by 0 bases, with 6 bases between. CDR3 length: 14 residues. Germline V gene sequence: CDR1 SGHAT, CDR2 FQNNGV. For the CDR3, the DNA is TGTGCCAGCAGCTTAGCCCTCATGAACACTGAAGCTTTCTTT. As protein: CASSLALMNTEAFF.

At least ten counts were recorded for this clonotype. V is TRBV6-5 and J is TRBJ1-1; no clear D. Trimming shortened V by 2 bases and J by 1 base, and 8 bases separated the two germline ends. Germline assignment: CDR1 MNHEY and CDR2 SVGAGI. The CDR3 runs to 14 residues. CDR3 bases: TGTGCCAGCAGTTACGTTTTTGGGAACACTGAAGCTTTCTTT. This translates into CASSYVFGNTEAFF.

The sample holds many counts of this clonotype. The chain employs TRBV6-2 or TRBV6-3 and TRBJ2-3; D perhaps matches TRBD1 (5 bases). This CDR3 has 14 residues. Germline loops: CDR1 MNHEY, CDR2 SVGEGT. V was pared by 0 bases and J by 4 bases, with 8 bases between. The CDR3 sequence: CASSYSQGPDTQYF. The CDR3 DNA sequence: TGTGCCAGCAGTTACTCCCAGGGCCCAGATACGCAGTATTTT.

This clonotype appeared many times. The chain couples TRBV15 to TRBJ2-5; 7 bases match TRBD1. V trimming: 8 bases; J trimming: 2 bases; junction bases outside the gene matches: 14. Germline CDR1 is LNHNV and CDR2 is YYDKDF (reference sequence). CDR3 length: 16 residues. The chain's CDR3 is CATAAYLGQEQETQYF. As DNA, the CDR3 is TGTGCCACCGCAGCCTATTTAGGACAGGAGCAAGAGACCCAGTACTTC.

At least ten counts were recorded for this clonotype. In nucleotides, the CDR3 is TGCAGCGTTGAATCCGTAGTGAACACTGAAGCTTTCTTT. Its translation is CSVESVVNTEAFF. This chain joins TRBV29-1 and TRBJ1-1; D call uncertain. Germline lookup yields CDR1 SQVTM and CDR2 ANQGSEA. The CDR3 length is 13 residues. Trimming took 2 bases from V and 0 from J, leaving 7 bases between them.

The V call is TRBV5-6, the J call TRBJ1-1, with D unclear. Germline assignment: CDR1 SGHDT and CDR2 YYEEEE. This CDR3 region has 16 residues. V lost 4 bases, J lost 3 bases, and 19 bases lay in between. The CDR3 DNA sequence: TGTGCCAGCAGCGCCTACGGGATAAATCTGGACACTGAAGCTTTCTTT. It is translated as CASSAYGINLDTEAFF.

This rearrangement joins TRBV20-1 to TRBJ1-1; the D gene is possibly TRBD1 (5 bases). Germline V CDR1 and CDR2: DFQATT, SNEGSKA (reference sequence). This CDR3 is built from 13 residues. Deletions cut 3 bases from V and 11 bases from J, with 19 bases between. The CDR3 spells CSASGTSLPVAFF. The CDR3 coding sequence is TGCAGTGCTAGCGGGACGTCCCTTCCTGTGGCTTTCTTT.

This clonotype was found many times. This CDR3 reads CASSSDLKQYF. Here the CDR3 DNA reads TGTGCCAGCAGTTCCGACCTTAAGCAGTATTTT. The rearrangement links TRBV28 to TRBJ2-3; D is ambiguous. Germline V gene data show CDR1 as MDHEN and CDR2 as SYDVKM. The CDR3 sequence is 11 residues long. V lost 4 bases and J lost 11, with 10 bases in between. Based on the CDR3 plus reference TRBV28 and TRBJ2-3, the full variable domain is DVKVTQSSRYLVKRTGEKVFLECVQDMDHENMFWYRQDPGLGLRLIYFSYDVKMKEKGDIPEGYSVSREKKERFSLILESASTNQTSMYLCASSSDLKQYFGPGTRLTVL.

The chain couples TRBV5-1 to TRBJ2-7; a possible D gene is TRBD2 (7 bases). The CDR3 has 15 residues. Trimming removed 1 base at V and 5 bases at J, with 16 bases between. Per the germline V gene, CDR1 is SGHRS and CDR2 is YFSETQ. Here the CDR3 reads CASSLWGGEADEQYF. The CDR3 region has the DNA TGCGCCAGCAGCTTGTGGGGGGGCGAGGCGGACGAGCAGTACTTC.

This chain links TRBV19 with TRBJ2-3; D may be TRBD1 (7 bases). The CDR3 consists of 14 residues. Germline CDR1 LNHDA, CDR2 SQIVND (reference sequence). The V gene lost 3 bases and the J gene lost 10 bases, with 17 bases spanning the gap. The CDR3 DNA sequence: TGTGCCAGTAGTATGGACAGGCAACGGAGGGCGCAGTATTTT. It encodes CASSMDRQRRAQYF.

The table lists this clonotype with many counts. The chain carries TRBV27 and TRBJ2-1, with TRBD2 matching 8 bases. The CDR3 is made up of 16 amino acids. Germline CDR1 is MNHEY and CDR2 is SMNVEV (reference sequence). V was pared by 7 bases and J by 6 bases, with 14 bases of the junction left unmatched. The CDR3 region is CASTSVGRGASNEQFF. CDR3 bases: TGTGCCAGCACCTCAGTTGGGCGGGGGGCCAGCAATGAGCAGTTCTTC.